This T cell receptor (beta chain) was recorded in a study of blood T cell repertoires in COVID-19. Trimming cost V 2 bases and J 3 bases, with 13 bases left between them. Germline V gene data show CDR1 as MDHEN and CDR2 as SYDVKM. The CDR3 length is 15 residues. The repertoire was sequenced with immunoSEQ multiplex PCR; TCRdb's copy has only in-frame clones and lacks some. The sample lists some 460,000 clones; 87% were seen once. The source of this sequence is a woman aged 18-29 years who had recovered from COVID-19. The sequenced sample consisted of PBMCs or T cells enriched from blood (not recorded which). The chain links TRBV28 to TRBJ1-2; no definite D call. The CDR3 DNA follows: TGTGCCAGCAGTTTAGCCCTGGGCAGCTACTATGGCTACACCTTC. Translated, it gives CASSLALGSYYGYTF.